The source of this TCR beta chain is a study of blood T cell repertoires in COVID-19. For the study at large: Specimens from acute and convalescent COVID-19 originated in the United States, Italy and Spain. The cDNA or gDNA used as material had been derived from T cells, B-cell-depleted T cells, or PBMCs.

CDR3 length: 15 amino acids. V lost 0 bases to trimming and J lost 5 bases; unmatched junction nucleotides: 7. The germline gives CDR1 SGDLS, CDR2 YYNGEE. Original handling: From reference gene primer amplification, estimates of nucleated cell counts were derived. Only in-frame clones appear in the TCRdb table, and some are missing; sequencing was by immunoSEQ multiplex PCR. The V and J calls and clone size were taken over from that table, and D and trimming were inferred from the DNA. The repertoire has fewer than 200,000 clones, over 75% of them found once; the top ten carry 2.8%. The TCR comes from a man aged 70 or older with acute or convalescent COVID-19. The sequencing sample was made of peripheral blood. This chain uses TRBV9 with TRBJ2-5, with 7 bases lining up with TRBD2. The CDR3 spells CASSVVEGTKETQYF. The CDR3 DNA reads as TGTGCCAGCAGCGTAGTTGAAGGGACTAAGGAGACCCAGTACTTC.